Here is one T cell receptor beta chain with its context. Its matching antigen is unknown. This sample was included in a study of cytomegalovirus exposure and HLA in healthy donors. Study context: From donors who were HLA-typed, an early data release held 80 million to 95 million unique TCRs.

Findings and limits, study-wide: Highly shared sequence variants in one cluster were likely a sequencing artifact. Presence/absence results assume similar sequencing depth per donor, which may not hold.

13 Jbeta primers and 60 Vbeta primers were used for the PCR. Generated by immunoSEQ multiplex PCR, the TCRdb table keeps only in-frame clones and is missing some. The data show roughly 93,000 clones, just under 80% seen once. The germline V and J ends were trimmed by 0 bases and 8 bases, with 17 bases remaining between them. The CDR3 extends over 15 amino acids. Germline V gene data show CDR1 as GTSNPN and CDR2 as SVGIG (reference sequence). The sample comprised PBMCs. This TCR was recovered from a man between 25 and 39 years old in good health and CMV-seronegative. The rearrangement links TRBV30 to TRBJ1-5; tentatively, D is TRBD1 (5 bases). Written as DNA, the CDR3 is TGTGCCTGGAGTGTACTCTCTAGGGGTGGGGAGCCCCAGCATTTT. Protein product: CAWSVLSRGGEPQHF.